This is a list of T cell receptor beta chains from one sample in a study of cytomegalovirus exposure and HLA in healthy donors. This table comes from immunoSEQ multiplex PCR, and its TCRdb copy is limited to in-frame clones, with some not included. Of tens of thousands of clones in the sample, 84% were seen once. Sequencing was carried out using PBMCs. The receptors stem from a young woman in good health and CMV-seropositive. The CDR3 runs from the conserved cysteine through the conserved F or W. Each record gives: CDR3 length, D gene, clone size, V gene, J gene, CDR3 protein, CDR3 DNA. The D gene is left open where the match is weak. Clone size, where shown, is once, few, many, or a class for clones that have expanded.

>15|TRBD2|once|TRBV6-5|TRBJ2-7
CASSPYLAGGYEQYF
TGTGCCAGCAGTCCCTACTTGGCGGGGGGCTACGAGCAGTACTTC
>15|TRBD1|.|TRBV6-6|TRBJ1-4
CASSRRTGENEKLFF
TGTGCCAGCAGCCGGCGGACAGGGGAGAATGAAAAACTGTTTTTT
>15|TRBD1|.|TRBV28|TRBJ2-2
CASSGTGGGTGELFF
TGTGCCAGCAGCGGGACAGGGGGAGGAACCGGGGAGCTGTTTTTT
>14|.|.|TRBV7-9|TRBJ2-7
CASSLKAGSYEQYF
TGTGCCAGCAGCTTAAAGGCGGGCTCCTACGAGCAGTACTTC
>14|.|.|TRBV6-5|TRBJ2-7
CASSTPRASYEQYF
TGTGCCAGCAGTACCCCCAGGGCTTCCTACGAGCAGTACTTC
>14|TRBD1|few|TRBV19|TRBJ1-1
CASSPYDRGGEAFF
TGTGCCAGTAGTCCCTATGACAGGGGAGGTGAAGCTTTCTTT
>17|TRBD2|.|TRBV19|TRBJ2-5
CASSIAHGLAGQETQYF
TGTGCCAGTAGTATAGCCCACGGACTAGCGGGACAAGAGACCCAGTACTTC
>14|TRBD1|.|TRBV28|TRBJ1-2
CASSPEQGVSGYTF
TGTGCCAGCAGTCCAGAACAGGGGGTTAGTGGCTACACCTTC
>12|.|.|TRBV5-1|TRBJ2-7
CASSLVSYEQYF
TGCGCCAGCAGCTTGGTTAGCTACGAGCAGTACTTC
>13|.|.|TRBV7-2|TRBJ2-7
CASSENREHEQYF
TGTGCCAGCAGCGAAAACAGGGAACACGAGCAGTACTTC
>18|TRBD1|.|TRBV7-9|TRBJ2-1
CASSPRPRGQGFFDEQFF
TGTGCCAGCAGCCCACGTCCCCGGGGACAGGGATTTTTCGATGAGCAGTTCTTC